This T cell receptor beta chain was recorded in a study of blood T cells in healthy people across ages. Through a sample-barcoded 5' primer and a J-beta primer mix, a second PCR was run for roughly 6 to 12 cycles. MiXCR, applied by TCRdb to the 5' RACE reads, yields one record per CDR3 protein. The sample holds about 1 million distinct CDR3 sequences, around 43% seen once. This clonotype occurred a few times. CDR1 and CDR2 from the germline V gene are DFQATT and SNEGSKA (reference sequence). The CDR3 has 11 residues. V shed 8 bases and J shed 1 base, with 8 bases lying between them. This sequence joins TRBV20-1 and TRBJ1-1; a possible D gene is TRBD1 (5 bases). The sequencing input was blood. This clonotype was sampled from a woman between 55 and 75 years old in good health. Here the CDR3 reads CSTTGNTEAFF. For the CDR3, the DNA is TGCAGTACCACAGGGAACACTGAAGCTTTCTTT.